This TCR beta chain was found in a study of early T cells in non-severe SARS-CoV-2 infection. Background on the study: The study sequenced bulk RNA from unsorted whole blood, with chains unpaired.

The TCR library protocol attached unique molecular identifiers to the individual cDNA molecules. From the 5' RACE reads, TCRdb called clonotypes with MiXCR, one entry per CDR3 protein. The data hold approximately 66,000 distinct CDR3 sequences, with roughly 13% observed a single time. CDR3 length equals 14 residues. The germline gives CDR1 SNHLY, CDR2 FYNNEI. Trimming removed 3 bases at V and 7 bases at J, with 13 bases between. Study-wide results and caveats: Private and CD4 specificities were missed by VDJdb matching, skewed to anti-spike CD8.

Ten or more counts support this clonotype. Its antigen is currently unknown. The source material was whole blood. The chain is built from TRBV2 and TRBJ2-1; a possible D gene is TRBD1 (6 bases). This clonotype was obtained from an adult who was a healthcare worker with PCR-confirmed SARS-CoV-2 infection or an uninfected control (not recorded which). The CDR3 region has the DNA TGTGCCAGCAGTGAGACGGGGACAAATAATGAGCAGTTCTTC. Protein product: CASSETGTNNEQFF.